Below are 20 T cell receptor beta chains sequenced from a single sample in a study of OX40 agonist ivuxolimab in advanced cancers. Sequencing was performed with immunoSEQ multiplex PCR; in TCRdb, only in-frame clones are kept and a portion is missing. The sample has approximately 68,000 clones; around 90% are singletons. Sample: CD4+ or CD8+ T cells sorted from blood, taken in a trial of the OX40 agonist ivuxolimab. The origin of the receptors is an adult with an advanced solid tumor such as melanoma, head and neck, liver or kidney cancer.

V usage is TRBV11-2 and J usage is TRBJ2-5; D uncertain. Germline V lookup: CDR1 SGHAT, CDR2 FQNNGV. The V end was cut by 3 bases, the J end by 4 bases, with 3 bases between. The CDR3 contains 11 residues. This chain's CDR3 is CASSLRETQYF. CDR3 DNA sequence: TGTGCCAGCAGCTTGCGAGAGACCCAGTACTTC.

V gene TRBV6-1 combines with J gene TRBJ1-2; TRBD1 aligns across 7 bases. Per germline, CDR1 MNHNS and CDR2 SASEGT. The CDR3 extends over 14 amino acids. V was clipped by 2 bases and J by 4 bases; unmatched bases: 4. Written as DNA, the CDR3 is TGTGCCAGCAGTGAAACCGCAGGGGGCTATGGCTACACCTTC. It is translated as CASSETAGGYGYTF.

This rearrangement joins TRBV5-5 to TRBJ1-4; D is unresolved. Germline values: CDR1 SGHKS, CDR2 YYEKEE (reference sequence). V was shortened by 1 base and J by 4 bases, with 5 bases between the two germline ends. CDR3 length: 13 residues. CDR3 in DNA: TGTGCCAGCAGCTTGCTTGATAATGAAAAACTGTTTTTT. Residues: CASSLLDNEKLFF.

In DNA form, the CDR3 reads TGTGCCAGCAGTCGGACGTCCCTAACCCATCAGCCCCAGCATTTT. Amino acids: CASSRTSLTHQPQHF. The J gene is TRBJ1-5, the V gene TRBV6-6, with no clear D. There are 15 residues in the CDR3. Germline V gene sequence: CDR1 MNHNY, CDR2 SVGAGI (reference sequence). V dropped 5 bases and J dropped 5 bases, with 16 bases sitting between them.

The genes are TRBV4-2 and TRBJ2-5; 9 nucleotides match TRBD2. V was clipped by 1 base and J by 3 bases; unmatched bases: 3. The germline V gene encodes CDR1 LGHNA and CDR2 YNFKEQ. The CDR3 consists of 15 residues. The CDR3 loop is CASSQVAGGEETQYF. For the CDR3, the DNA is TGTGCCAGCAGCCAAGTTGCGGGGGGGGAAGAGACCCAGTACTTC.

V usage is TRBV29-1 and J usage is TRBJ1-4; D gene ambiguous. CDR1 is SQVTM and CDR2 is ANQGSEA in the germline V gene. V lost 5 bases and J lost 4, with 5 bases in between. This CDR3 contains 11 residues. The CDR3 here is CSVKNNEKLFF. The CDR3 region has the DNA TGCAGCGTTAAAAATAATGAAAAACTGTTTTTT.

This rearrangement joins TRBV9 to TRBJ2-3, with D tentatively TRBD2 (7 bases). The CDR3 length is 17 residues. From germline, CDR1 is SGDLS and CDR2 YYNGEE. Trimming took off 3 bases at V and 5 bases at J, with 22 bases between the two ends. The CDR3 nucleotides read TGTGCCAGCAGCGCGAGACGGGGGGCCGAAAATTTAGATACGCAGTATTTT. Protein product: CASSARRGAENLDTQYF. Filled out from reference TRBV9 and TRBJ2-3, the complete variable domain reads DSGVTQTPKHLITATGQRVTLRCSPRSGDLSVYWYQQSLDQGLQFLIQYYNGEERAKGNILERFSAQQFPDLHSELNLSSLELGDSALYFCASSARRGAENLDTQYFGPGTRLTVL.

This chain joins TRBV5-4 and TRBJ2-2; the D is unclear. V was cut by 4 bases and J by 1 base, with 8 bases left in between. This CDR3 is built from 14 residues. The germline V gene encodes CDR1 SGHNT and CDR2 YYREEE (reference sequence). CDR3 DNA sequence: TGTGCCAGCAGCCCGGACGGGAACACCGGGGAGCTGTTTTTT. This translates into CASSPDGNTGELFF. The complete variable domain, with remaining parts taken from reference TRBV5-4 and TRBJ2-2, reads ETGVTQSPTHLIKTRGQQVTLRCSSQSGHNTVSWYQQALGQGPQFIFQYYREEENGRGNFPPRFSGLQFPNYSSELNVNALELDDSALYLCASSPDGNTGELFFGEGSRLTVL.

This chain connects TRBV6-1 to TRBJ1-1; D is possibly TRBD1 (6 bases). CDR3 length: 14 amino acids. Germline assignment: CDR1 MNHNS and CDR2 SASEGT. Trimming pared 6 bases from V and 2 bases from J, leaving 13 bases between. The CDR3 coding sequence is TGTGCCAGCAGCCTCGGGACACACAACACTGAAGCTTTCTTT. Amino acids: CASSLGTHNTEAFF.

The chain uses TRBV7-9 and TRBJ2-2; D uncertain. Germline CDR1 reads SEHNR; CDR2 reads FQNEAQ (reference sequence). Trimming cost V 4 bases and J 9 bases, with 15 bases left between them. The CDR3 has 14 residues. The CDR3 region is CASSYEATPRELFF. In DNA, the CDR3 is TGTGCCAGCAGCTACGAGGCTACCCCCAGGGAGCTGTTTTTT.

The gene calls are TRBV5-5 and TRBJ1-1, with a possible D match to TRBD1 (5 bases). Germline values: CDR1 SGHKS, CDR2 YYEKEE (reference sequence). V lost 4 bases and J 1 base, leaving 11 bases between the germline ends. This CDR3 is built from 14 residues. CDR3 bases: TGTGCCAGCAGCCGCGACAGCGCGAACACTGAAGCTTTCTTT. It yields the protein CASSRDSANTEAFF.

The gene calls are TRBV19 and TRBJ1-5; no clear D gene. The germline gives CDR1 LNHDA, CDR2 SQIVND (reference sequence). V was cut by 7 bases and J by 3 bases, with 10 bases left in between. The CDR3 covers 13 residues. Here the CDR3 reads CASTVGFNQPQHF. The CDR3 region has the DNA TGTGCCAGTACCGTGGGATTCAATCAGCCCCAGCATTTT.

The V gene is TRBV6-1, the J gene TRBJ2-1; 9 bases match TRBD2. The germline V gene has CDR1 MNHNS and CDR2 SASEGT. The CDR3 is 15 residues long. J was trimmed by 4 bases and V by 7 bases; bases with no gene match: 8. The CDR3, as DNA: TGTGCCAGCACCTTATTAGCGGGGGCGTACAATGAGCAGTTCTTC. This encodes CASTLLAGAYNEQFF.

CDR3 DNA: TGTGCCAGCAGCTCATACATCCGGGACAGGGACGAGTACGAGCAGTACTTC. Its protein product is CASSSYIRDRDEYEQYF. The chain links TRBV5-8 to TRBJ2-7, with 9 bases matching TRBD1. Germline V gene lookup returns CDR1 SGHTS and CDR2 YDEGEE. This CDR3 is built from 17 residues. The ends lost 3 bases at V and 4 bases at J; junction bases unmatched: 14.

The V gene is TRBV10-1, the J gene TRBJ1-1, with a weak D call TRBD1 (5 bases). The CDR3 is made up of 13 amino acids. Germline V lookup: CDR1 WNHNN, CDR2 SYGVQD (reference sequence). V shed 3 bases and J shed 8 bases, with 13 bases lying between them. CDR3 bases: TGCGCCAGCAGTGACCCCTTCCGGGGGGAAGCTTTCTTT. This encodes CASSDPFRGEAFF.

This chain uses TRBV2 with TRBJ1-1; possible D gene TRBD1, 5 bases. The CDR3 totals 14 residues. In germline, CDR1 is SNHLY, CDR2 FYNNEI. The V end lost 4 bases, the J end lost 1 base, and 10 bases lay between the germline ends. CDR3 bases: TGTGCCAGCAGTGGTCGGGGCGGGAACACTGAAGCTTTCTTT. Its translation is CASSGRGGNTEAFF.

V usage is TRBV6-5 and J usage is TRBJ1-1, with 7 bases lining up with TRBD1. Germline CDR1 and CDR2: MNHEY and SVGAGI. V lost 6 bases, J lost 4 bases, and 11 bases stayed unmatched. This CDR3 comprises 15 residues. The CDR3 nucleotides read TGTGCCAGCAGGGACCAAAGCGCAGGGGGCACTGAAGCTTTCTTT. Its translation is CASRDQSAGGTEAFF.

The chain joins TRBV5-1 to TRBJ1-1, with D possibly matching TRBD1 (5 bases). CDR1 and CDR2 (germline): SGHRS, YFSETQ. The CDR3 covers 16 residues. V lost 1 base to trimming and J lost 4 bases, with 17 bases between them. CDR3 bases: TGCGCCAGCAGCTTGTCGGGGACTACCTTGGGCACTGAAGCTTTCTTT. Its translation is CASSLSGTTLGTEAFF.

CDR3 sequence (DNA): TGCGCCAGCAGCTTGGATGGAGGCAACACTGAAGCTTTCTTT. Encoded protein: CASSLDGGNTEAFF. This sequence joins TRBV5-1 and TRBJ1-1; the D is unclear. CDR1 is SGHRS and CDR2 is YFSETQ in the germline V gene. This CDR3 contains 14 residues. Trimming pared 0 bases from V and 2 bases from J, leaving 8 bases between.

This clone turned up a few times. The J gene is TRBJ1-6, the V gene TRBV6-5, with D possibly TRBD1 on 6 matching bases. V shed 4 bases and J shed 5 bases, with 12 bases lying between them. CDR1 MNHEY and CDR2 SVGAGI come from the germline V gene. The CDR3 has 15 residues. CDR3 amino acids: CASSFWNRDNSPLHF. CDR3 in DNA: TGTGCCAGCAGTTTCTGGAACAGGGATAATTCACCCCTCCACTTT.